Listed here are 11 T cell receptor beta chains from one sample, sequenced in a study of T cell repertoires in cytomegalovirus infection. A single record per CDR3 protein comes from TCRdb applying MiXCR to the reads. The sample consists of more than 250,000 distinct CDR3 sequences, approximately 25% of them appearing once. These receptors have no known antigen. The sample was cultured PBMCs, taken from culture after CMV antigen stimulation. The receptors come from a human donor in good health (CMV status not recorded). Some clones in this sample may be carry-over from other donors' samples.

V usage is TRBV19 and J usage is TRBJ2-7; 8 bases agree with TRBD1. Germline CDR1 and CDR2: LNHDA and SQIVND (reference sequence). Losses at the gene ends were 8 bases for V and 6 bases for J; bases not matched to a gene: 6. This CDR3 is 12 amino acids long. The CDR3 loop is CASQGALGEQYV. DNA for the CDR3: TGTGCCAGTCAGGGGGCGCTGGGCGAGCAGTACGTC.

This clonotype showed up many times. The genes are TRBV7-2 and TRBJ2-3, with D perhaps TRBD2 (6 bases). CDR3 length: 15 residues. V lost 6 bases and J 1 base, leaving 14 bases between the germline ends. CDR1 and CDR2 from the germline V gene are SGHTA and FQGNSA. The CDR3 region is CASSFASARTDTQYF. CDR3 nucleotide sequence: TGTGCCAGCAGTTTCGCTAGCGCCCGCACAGATACGCAGTATTTT.

J is TRBJ2-7 and V is TRBV28; TRBD2 is a possible D gene (5 bases). Germline-derived CDR1 and CDR2 are MDHEN and SYDVKM. This CDR3 comprises 13 residues. The CDR3 region has the DNA TGTGCCAGCAGTATCCACGGACTCGATTCAGTCGACGTC. Protein sequence: CASSIHGLDSVDV.

In its sample, this clonotype was seen a few times. The rearrangement joins TRBV19 to TRBJ2-2, with a possible D match to TRBD2 (6 bases). CDR1 is LNHDA, CDR2 SQIVND, per germline (reference sequence). V dropped 3 bases and J dropped 4 bases, with 12 bases sitting between them. The CDR3 consists of 15 residues. CDR3 DNA sequence: TGTGCCAGTAGTATTACGGGAGTTCCCACCGGGGAGCTGTTTTTT. Its protein product is CASSITGVPTGELFF.

This clonotype was counted between two and nine times. The chain employs TRBV20-1 and TRBJ1-1, with D hard to call. V was cut by 5 bases and J by 1 base, with 11 bases left in between. This CDR3 is built from 13 residues. The germline CDR1 and CDR2 sequences are DFQATT and SNEGSKA (reference sequence). The CDR3, as DNA: TGCAGTGCTGTCCTAGACGGGAACACTGAAGCTTTCTTT. It codes for CSAVLDGNTEAFF.

This chain connects TRBV7-9 to TRBJ1-3; D may be TRBD1 (6 bases). Looked up from germline, CDR1 is SEHNR and CDR2 is FQNEAQ (reference sequence). Trimming took 3 bases from V and 4 from J, leaving 10 bases between them. This CDR3 spans 14 amino acids. CDR3 region: CASSLGAQGNTIYF. Here the CDR3 DNA reads TGTGCCAGCAGCTTGGGGGCGCAAGGAAACACCATATATTTT. Full variable domain (rest looked up from reference TRBV7-9 and TRBJ1-3): DTGVSQNPRHKITKRGQNVTFRCDPISEHNRLYWYRQTLGQGPEFLTYFQNEAQLEKSRLLSDRFSAERPKGSFSTLEIQRTEQGDSAMYLCASSLGAQGNTIYFGEGSWLTVV.

This clonotype was seen a few times. The chain combines TRBV7-8 with TRBJ2-7, with 8 bases identical to TRBD2. There are 14 residues in the CDR3. The V segment lost 7 bases and the J segment 0 bases; nucleotides outside the gene matches: 5. The germline CDR1 and CDR2 sequences are SGHVS and FQNEAQ. The CDR3 bases are TGTGCCAGCATCGAGAGCGGGAGCTCCTACGAGCAGTACTTC. This codes for CASIESGSSYEQYF.

The V gene is TRBV11-2, the J gene TRBJ2-1; 8 bases are a match to TRBD2. Germline CDR1 and CDR2: SGHAT and FQNNGV. This CDR3 is built from 13 residues. J gave up 9 bases and V 10 bases, and 11 bases lay outside the gene matches. CDR3 coding DNA: TGTGCCACGCACGGGACTAGGTATATTGAGCAGTTCTTC. This encodes CATHGTRYIEQFF.

The chain carries TRBV4-3 and TRBJ1-6; tentatively, D is TRBD1 (5 bases). There are 16 residues in the CDR3. The germline gives CDR1 LGHNA, CDR2 YSLEER. Trimming cost V 0 bases and J 7 bases, with 13 bases left between them. The CDR3: CASSQDRDPGNSPLHF. As DNA, the CDR3 is TGCGCCAGCAGCCAAGATCGGGACCCCGGAAATTCACCCCTCCACTTT.

This clonotype has at least ten counts. This sequence joins TRBV7-2 and TRBJ1-6, with TRBD1 matching 10 bases. The CDR3 covers 15 residues. The germline CDR1 and CDR2 sequences are SGHTA and FQGNSA. Trimming at V came to 5 bases and at J to 9 bases, leaving 7 bases not matched to a gene. CDR3 loop: CASSRRQGAASPLHF. The DNA for the CDR3 is TGTGCCAGCAGCAGACGACAGGGGGCGGCTTCACCCCTCCACTTT.

In DNA, the CDR3 is TGTGCCAGCAGCTTTGGACAGAACAATGAGCAGTTCTTC. Its protein product is CASSFGQNNEQFF. The V gene is TRBV5-6, the J gene TRBJ2-1, with a tentative D call TRBD1 (6 bases). Trimming took 2 bases from V and 5 from J, leaving 8 bases between them. From germline, CDR1 is SGHDT and CDR2 YYEEEE. There are 13 residues in the CDR3.